This entry concerns a single TCR beta chain. The sample is drawn from a study of OX40 agonist ivuxolimab in advanced cancers. About the research overall: Eligibility rules accepted prior anti-PD-1, anti-PD-L1 or anti-CTLA-4 therapy, and around 43% had some.

CDR3 size: 13 residues. The V and J ends lost 10 bases and 4 bases, in that order; junction bases with no gene match: 8. Germline assignment: CDR1 LNHDA and CDR2 SQIVND (reference sequence). Profiled with immunoSEQ multiplex PCR; TCRdb holds only in-frame clones, not every one. The sample has some 140,000 clones; 90% to 95% are singletons. The sequencing used CD4+ or CD8+ T cells sorted from blood, collected in a trial of the OX40 agonist ivuxolimab. This chain uses TRBV19 with TRBJ2-5; 8 bases are shared with TRBD2. The TCR was taken from an adult with an advanced solid tumor such as melanoma, head and neck, liver or kidney cancer. Written as DNA, the CDR3 is TGTGCCACCCCCCGGGAGGGCCTAGAGACCCAGTACTTC. Residues: CATPREGLETQYF.